This TCR beta chain stems from a study of a mutant IDH1 vaccine in newly diagnosed glioma. Study-level information: Either 4-6 weeks after radiotherapy alone or alongside temozolomide, vaccination was begun. Before enrollment, the patients had been treated with radiotherapy alone, temozolomide alone, or both together. Most of them had received both. Study-wide findings and caveats: Vaccination induced immune responses in around 94% of patients.

This clone was counted once. Antigen unknown. The V and J ends lost 4 bases and 6 bases, in that order; junction bases with no gene match: 8. This CDR3 comprises 14 residues. Germline CDR1 reads SGHRS; CDR2 reads YFSETQ. This sample's time point: week 5, during vaccination. What each vaccine dose contained was 300 ug of mutant IDH1 20-mer peptide, accompanied by topical imiquimod. Every donor had a new WHO grade 3 or 4 astrocytoma that was IDH1-mutant, with loss of nuclear ATRX. TCRdb's copy holds only in-frame clones and misses some; the assay was immunoSEQ multiplex PCR. The sample lists over 50,000 clones; just under 90% were seen once.

This chain uses TRBV5-1 with TRBJ2-7, with 9 bases lining up with TRBD1. The source is a woman between 40 and 55 years old with glioma. This material consisted of PBMCs, taken from a glioma patient whose treatment included an IDH1 peptide vaccine. The CDR3 protein is CASSAGQGRSEQYF. The CDR3 DNA is TGCGCCAGCAGCGCGGGACAGGGAAGGAGCGAGCAGTACTTC.